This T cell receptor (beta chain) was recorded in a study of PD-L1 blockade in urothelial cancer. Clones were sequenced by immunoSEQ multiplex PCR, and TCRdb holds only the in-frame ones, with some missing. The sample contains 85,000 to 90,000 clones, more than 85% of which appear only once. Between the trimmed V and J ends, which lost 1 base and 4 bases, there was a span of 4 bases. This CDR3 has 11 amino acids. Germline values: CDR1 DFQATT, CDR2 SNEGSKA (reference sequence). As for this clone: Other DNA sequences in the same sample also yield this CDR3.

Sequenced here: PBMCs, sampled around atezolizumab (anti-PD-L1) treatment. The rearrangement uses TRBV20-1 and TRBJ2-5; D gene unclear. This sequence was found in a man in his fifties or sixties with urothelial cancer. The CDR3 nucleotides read TGCAGTGCTAGAGTCCGAGAGACCCAGTACTTC. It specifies CSARVRETQYF.